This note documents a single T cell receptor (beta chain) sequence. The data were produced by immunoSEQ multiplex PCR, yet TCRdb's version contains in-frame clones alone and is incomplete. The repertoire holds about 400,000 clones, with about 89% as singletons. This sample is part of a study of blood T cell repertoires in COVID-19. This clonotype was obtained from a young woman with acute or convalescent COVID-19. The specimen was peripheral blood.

CDR3 DNA: TGTGCCAGCCACCCGGGACAGGGAACTCAGCCCCAGCATTTT. Its protein product is CASHPGQGTQPQHF. This chain links TRBV6-5 with TRBJ1-5, with 9 bases matching TRBD1. The V gene end was trimmed by 8 bases and the J gene end by 6 bases; junction bases not matched to a gene: 8. The germline V gene encodes CDR1 MNHEY and CDR2 SVGAGI. The CDR3 spans 14 residues.